This T cell receptor beta chain was captured in a study of control samples from healthy donors and cancer patients. The V gene lost 0 bases and the J gene lost 0 bases, with 11 bases spanning the gap. This CDR3 is 16 amino acids long. The germline CDR1 and CDR2 sequences are GTSNPN and SVGIG (reference sequence). Repertoires were generated with immunoSEQ multiplex PCR, while TCRdb's copy carries only in-frame clones and drops some. Among about 98,000 clones, 92% were seen once, and the ten largest hold over 2%. The chain couples TRBV30 to TRBJ1-4; tentative D call: TRBD1 (5 bases). Sample: blood. This clonotype was sampled from a woman between 18 and 30 years old in good health. The CDR3 bases are TGTGCCTGGAGTGTAAAGGGGTTTGCAACTAATGAAAAACTGTTTTTT. Translating it yields CAWSVKGFATNEKLFF. Combining the CDR3 with reference TRBV30 and TRBJ1-4 gives the whole variable domain SQTIHQWPATLVQPVGSPLSLECTVEGTSNPNLYWYRQAAGRGLQLLFYSVGIGQISSEVPQNLSASRPQDRQFILSSKKLLLSDSGFYLCAWSVKGFATNEKLFFGSGTQLSVL.